The clone carrying this T cell receptor beta chain has only a few counts. Antigen specificity is unknown. The sample is drawn from a study of OX40 agonist ivuxolimab in advanced cancers. Study-wide background: An agonistic human IgG2 monoclonal antibody against OX40 (CD134) was given.

In germline, CDR1 is WSHSY, CDR2 SAAADI. The CDR3 contains 13 residues. V was cut by 7 bases and J by 4 bases, with 14 bases left in between. Only in-frame clones appear in the TCRdb table, and some are missing; sequencing was by immunoSEQ multiplex PCR. The sample has tens of thousands of clones; 60% to 80% are singletons. Whole-study results and caveats: Averaging showed that CD8+ T cells had more expanded clones than CD4+ did.

The chain couples TRBV10-2 to TRBJ2-7, with a tentative D call TRBD2 (7 bases). This clonotype was obtained from an adult with an advanced solid tumor such as melanoma, head and neck, liver or kidney cancer. Material: CD4+ or CD8+ T cells sorted from blood, obtained in a trial of the OX40 agonist ivuxolimab. The CDR3 protein is CASKGGGAYEQYF. CDR3 in DNA: TGCGCCAGCAAAGGGGGGGGCGCGTACGAGCAGTACTTC.